These 21 T cell receptor beta chains were all obtained from the same sample, sequenced in a study of shared clonotypes between healthy human individuals. Assay used: immunoSEQ multiplex PCR; TCRdb lists only in-frame clones, some missing. This table has 2.3 million or so clones, more than 80% appearing once. What was sequenced was naive CD4+ T cells from PBMCs. Subset denoted: CD45RA+ positively selected. These receptors came from a man between 18 and 35 years old in good health. Some clones in this sample may be carry-over from other donors' samples.

This rearrangement joins TRBV5-6 to TRBJ2-4, with 10 bases lining up with TRBD2. The length of the CDR3 is 18 residues. J lost 0 bases, V lost 3 bases, and 9 bases had no gene match. CDR1 is SGHDT, CDR2 YYEEEE, per germline. As DNA, the CDR3 is TGTGCCAGCAGCTGGGTAGCGGGAGGAACTATAGCCAAAAACATTCAGTACTTC. Translation: CASSWVAGGTIAKNIQYF.

The chain joins TRBV9 to TRBJ2-3; TRBD2 aligns across 13 bases. This CDR3 comprises 16 residues. The V and J ends lost 4 bases and 4 bases, in that order; junction bases with no gene match: 6. The germline CDR1 and CDR2 sequences are SGDLS and YYNGEE. The DNA of the CDR3 is TGTGCCAGCAGCCCCGGACTAGCGGGAGCGTCAGATACGCAGTATTTT. Translated: CASSPGLAGASDTQYF.

This sequence joins TRBV6-5 and TRBJ2-7; D may be TRBD1 or TRBD2 (5 bases each). CDR1 and CDR2 (germline): MNHEY, SVGAGI. Trimming took 6 bases from V and 5 from J, leaving 11 bases between them. This CDR3 contains 12 residues. CDR3 coding DNA: TGTGCCAGCAGCCGGGACGGCCACGAGCAGTACTTC. Translated, it gives CASSRDGHEQYF.

The chain couples TRBV5-1 to TRBJ2-2; 8 bases line up with TRBD2. This CDR3 contains 15 residues. Trimming took 2 bases from V and 6 from J; bases not matched to a gene: 6. CDR1 and CDR2 (germline): SGHRS, YFSETQ. The CDR3 region is CASSFREGWAGELFF. CDR3 sequence (DNA): TGCGCCAGCAGCTTCCGGGAGGGTTGGGCCGGGGAGCTGTTTTTT.

To note about this clone: The same CDR3 can be traced to other DNA sequences in this sample. The chain carries TRBV5-4 and TRBJ2-3; TRBD2 aligns across 12 bases. The CDR3 sequence is 16 residues long. Germline V gene sequence: CDR1 SGHNT, CDR2 YYREEE (reference sequence). V dropped 4 bases and J dropped 0; count of bases not matched to a gene: 3. The CDR3 reads CASSTGLAGSTDTQYF. In DNA form, the CDR3 reads TGTGCCAGCAGCACGGGACTAGCGGGTAGCACAGATACGCAGTATTTT.

The V gene is TRBV7-6, the J gene TRBJ2-3; 14 bases fit TRBD2. Germline V gives CDR1 SGHVS, CDR2 FNYEAQ. V lost 3 bases, J lost 5 bases, and 1 base stayed unmatched. The CDR3 loop spans 15 amino acids. CDR3 in amino acids: CASSLGLAGVDTQYF. The CDR3 coding sequence is TGTGCCAGCAGCTTGGGACTAGCGGGAGTAGATACGCAGTATTTT.

To note about this clone: Other DNA variants within this sample encode the same CDR3. V is TRBV6-5 and J is TRBJ1-1; TRBD1 agrees at 7 bases. This CDR3 has 14 residues. V trimming: 2 bases; J trimming: 4 bases; junction bases outside the gene matches: 4. Germline CDR1 reads MNHEY; CDR2 reads SVGAGI. The CDR3 region is CASSYRQGGTEAFF. As DNA, the CDR3 is TGTGCCAGCAGTTACCGACAGGGCGGCACTGAAGCTTTCTTT.

V is TRBV27 and J is TRBJ2-1, with 9 bases aligning to TRBD2. V shed 1 base, J shed 6 bases, and the junction held 10 bases outside the gene matches. The CDR3 sequence is 17 residues long. CDR1 is MNHEY, CDR2 SMNVEV, per germline (reference sequence). The CDR3 nucleotides are TGTGCCAGCAGTTTATTCGGGATAGCGGGAGTGGGCAATGAGCAGTTCTTC. Protein: CASSLFGIAGVGNEQFF.

The CDR3 DNA reads as TGTGCCAGCAGCCCCGAAAACGTCGTAGCGACACCTCTGAATGAGCAGTTCTTC. It yields the protein CASSPENVVATPLNEQFF. The V gene is TRBV5-4, the J gene TRBJ2-1, with D perhaps TRBD2 (5 bases). Germline V gene data show CDR1 as SGHNT and CDR2 as YYREEE (reference sequence). V was shortened by 4 bases and J by 7 bases, with 27 bases between the two germline ends. The CDR3 loop spans 18 amino acids.

The chain recombines TRBV30 with TRBJ1-1; D gene uncertain. The germline CDR1 and CDR2 sequences are GTSNPN and SVGIG (reference sequence). The length of the CDR3 is 14 residues. Trimming stripped 4 bases from V and 0 bases from J, with 12 bases between. The CDR3 sequence: CAWILGTLNTEAFF. The CDR3 DNA sequence: TGTGCCTGGATTCTCGGAACTTTGAACACTGAAGCTTTCTTT.

As regards this clone: At the DNA level, this CDR3 is encoded by other sequences in the same sample as well. The rearrangement uses TRBV9 and TRBJ1-4; 9 nucleotides agree with TRBD1. With V trimmed by 3 bases and J by 8 bases, 5 bases remained unmatched. The germline CDR1 and CDR2 sequences are SGDLS and YYNGEE. This CDR3 is built from 14 residues. CDR3 in amino acids: CASSADRGREKLFF. CDR3 nucleotide sequence: TGTGCCAGCAGCGCGGACAGGGGACGAGAAAAACTGTTTTTT.

The chain links TRBV5-1 to TRBJ2-5, with TRBD2 matching 11 bases. V shed 3 bases, J shed 4 bases, and the junction held 8 bases outside the gene matches. This CDR3 contains 16 residues. Per germline, CDR1 SGHRS and CDR2 YFSETQ. CDR3 bases: TGCGCCAGCAGCTCGGGTAGCGGGAGGGCCTCAGAGACCCAGTACTTC. Protein sequence: CASSSGSGRASETQYF.

Of note for this clone: Other DNA sequences in the sample encode the same CDR3. This chain uses TRBV5-1 with TRBJ2-2, with D possibly TRBD2 on 6 matching bases. Germline CDR1 SGHRS, CDR2 YFSETQ. CDR3 length equals 13 residues. The ends were cut back, 4 bases at V and 6 bases at J, with 10 bases in the middle. CDR3 residues: CASSLRESGELFF. For the CDR3, the DNA is TGCGCCAGCAGCCTTCGGGAGTCCGGGGAGCTGTTTTTT.

The rearrangement links TRBV29-1 to TRBJ2-3; D perhaps matches TRBD1 (5 bases). The V end lost 8 bases, the J end lost 6 bases, and 21 bases lay between the germline ends. The germline gives CDR1 SQVTM, CDR2 ANQGSEA. This CDR3 comprises 14 residues. This CDR3 is CSLWGPEQPDTQYF. CDR3 DNA: TGCAGCCTATGGGGCCCCGAGCAACCGGATACGCAGTATTTT.

This chain joins TRBV18 and TRBJ2-7; no clear D. The V end lost 3 bases, the J end lost 1 base, and 10 bases lay between the germline ends. CDR3 length equals 14 residues. Germline CDR1 KGHSH, CDR2 LQKENI. CDR3 bases: TGTGCCAGCTCACCCAATCTGGCATCCTACGAGCAGTACTTC. Protein sequence: CASSPNLASYEQYF.

The CDR3 coding sequence is TGCAGCGTTTACGGCCCCGCAAAGGGGGAGACCCAGTACTTC. It specifies CSVYGPAKGETQYF. V is TRBV29-1 and J is TRBJ2-5; D may be TRBD1 (5 bases). The ends were cut back, 5 bases at V and 5 bases at J, with 18 bases in the middle. This CDR3 contains 14 residues. CDR1 is SQVTM and CDR2 is ANQGSEA in the germline V gene.

The rearrangement uses TRBV28 and TRBJ1-1, with 7 bases fitting TRBD1. The CDR3 runs to 19 residues. Germline V gene data show CDR1 as MDHEN and CDR2 as SYDVKM. V lost 3 bases and J lost 5; bases outside the gene matches: 21. The CDR3 nucleotides read TGTGCCAGCAGTTTTTATTCGTTGTCAGGGGGGCAAGAAAAGACTGAAGCTTTCTTT. Its translation: CASSFYSLSGGQEKTEAFF.

The chain joins TRBV28 to TRBJ2-3; 13 bases map to TRBD2. The germline CDR1 and CDR2 sequences are MDHEN and SYDVKM. CDR3 length equals 15 residues. The trim removed 6 bases at V and 4 bases at J, leaving 4 bases unmatched. CDR3 sequence reads: CASSIGTSGADTQYF. The CDR3 DNA reads as TGTGCCAGCAGCATCGGGACTAGCGGGGCAGATACGCAGTATTTT.

The V call is TRBV15, the J call TRBJ2-3; D unclear. V was shortened by 4 bases and J by 2 bases, with 4 bases between the two germline ends. CDR1 LNHNV and CDR2 YYDKDF come from the germline V gene (reference sequence). The CDR3 loop spans 12 amino acids. CDR3 amino acids: CATSTDTDTQYF. In nucleotides, the CDR3 is TGTGCCACCAGCACCGACACAGATACGCAGTATTTT.

The chain couples TRBV2 to TRBJ2-7; either TRBD1 or TRBD2 may supply D (5 bases each). Between the trimmed V and J ends, which lost 6 bases and 0 bases, there was a span of 12 bases. The germline gives CDR1 SNHLY, CDR2 FYNNEI. This CDR3 region has 14 residues. The CDR3 DNA reads TGTGCCAGCAGCGGGGACGTCTACTCCTACGAGCAGTACTTC. Residues: CASSGDVYSYEQYF. The full variable domain, rest sourced from reference TRBV2 and TRBJ2-7, is EPEVTQTPSHQVTQMGQEVILRCVPISNHLYFYWYRQILGQKVEFLVSFYNNEISEKSEIFDDQFSVERPDGSNFTLKIRSTKLEDSAMYFCASSGDVYSYEQYFGPGTRLTVT.

Worth noting for this clone: Other DNA sequences in this specimen translate into the identical CDR3. The chain combines TRBV6-5 with TRBJ1-5; D is unclear. Germline V CDR1 and CDR2: MNHEY, SVGAGI. The CDR3 extends over 14 amino acids. The ends were cut back, 0 bases at V and 4 bases at J, with 7 bases in the middle. CDR3 in amino acids: CASSYSAGNQPQHF. CDR3 coding DNA: TGTGCCAGCAGTTACTCCGCGGGGAATCAGCCCCAGCATTTT.